The sequence of this T cell receptor (beta chain) was determined in a study of cytomegalovirus exposure and HLA in healthy donors. Primers for the PCR totalled 60 Vbeta and 13 Jbeta. In the original analysis: Unique TCR beta chains totaled some 78 million in a later count, with 8.5 million to 12 million of them shared. The protocol was immunoSEQ multiplex PCR, while the TCRdb copy is restricted to in-frame clones and leaves out a portion. Clone size and the V and J calls come from that table; the DNA yielded D and trimming. The sample includes some 140,000 clones, over 50% of them seen just once. This clone has just a few counts. Its antigen is currently unknown. Study conclusions and caveats: The HLA-A and HLA-B alleles of most subjects were reportedly predicted accurately from TCR beta sequences. The study flagged roughly 150 TCR beta chains as cytomegalovirus-associated. TCR sequences were mostly rare, though some public TCRs occurred in many donors.

The CDR3 runs 12 residues. Trimming removed 4 bases from V and 1 base from J, with 5 bases in between. Germline lookup yields CDR1 KGHSH and CDR2 LQKENI. The chain combines TRBV18 with TRBJ2-7; D is unclear. Material: PBMCs. This receptor was identified in a human donor in good health. The CDR3 coding sequence is TGTGCCAGCTCACTGTTATCCTACGAGCAGTACTTC. Translated, it gives CASSLLSYEQYF. Full variable domain (rest looked up from reference TRBV18 and TRBJ2-7): NAGVMQNPRHLVRRRGQEARLRCSPMKGHSHVYWYRQLPEEGLKFMVYLQKENIIDESGMPKERFSAEFPKEGPSILRIQQVVRGDSAAYFCASSLLSYEQYFGPGTRLTVT.